This T cell receptor beta chain was found in a study of blood T cell repertoires in COVID-19. How the authors handled the data: Scientists estimated how many nucleated cells there were by amplifying reference gene primers. The repertoire was sequenced with immunoSEQ multiplex PCR; TCRdb's copy has only in-frame clones and lacks some. The D gene and trimming were derived from the DNA, and the V and J assignments and clone size from that table. This table holds some 220,000 clones, around 90% found once. Only a few counts were recorded for this clone. CDR3 length: 17 residues. Germline V gene data show CDR1 as MNHEY and CDR2 as SMNVEV (reference sequence). The ends lost 7 bases at V and 6 bases at J; junction bases unmatched: 17.

The sequence was collected from a woman under 40 who had recovered from COVID-19. This rearrangement joins TRBV27 to TRBJ2-2; TRBD1 matches at 7 bases. The material sequenced was PBMCs or T cells enriched from blood (not recorded which). This CDR3 is CASKDRQGRFSAGELFF. For the CDR3, the DNA is TGTGCCAGCAAAGACAGACAGGGTCGGTTCAGCGCCGGGGAGCTGTTTTTT.